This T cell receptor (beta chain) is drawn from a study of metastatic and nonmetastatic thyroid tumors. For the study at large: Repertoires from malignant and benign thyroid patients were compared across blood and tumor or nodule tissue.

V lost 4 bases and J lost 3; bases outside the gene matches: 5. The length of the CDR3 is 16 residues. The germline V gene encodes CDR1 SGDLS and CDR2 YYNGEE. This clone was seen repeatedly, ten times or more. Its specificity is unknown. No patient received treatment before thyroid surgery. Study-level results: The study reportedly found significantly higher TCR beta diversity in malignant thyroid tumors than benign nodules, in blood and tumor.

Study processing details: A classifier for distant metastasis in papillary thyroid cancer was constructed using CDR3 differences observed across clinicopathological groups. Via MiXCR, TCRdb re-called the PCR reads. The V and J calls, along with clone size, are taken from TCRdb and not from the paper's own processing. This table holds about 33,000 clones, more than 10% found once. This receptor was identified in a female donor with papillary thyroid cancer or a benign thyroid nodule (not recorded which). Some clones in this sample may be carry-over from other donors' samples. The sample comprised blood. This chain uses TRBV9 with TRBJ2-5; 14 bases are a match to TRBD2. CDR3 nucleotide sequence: TGTGCCAGCAGCAAGAGGGGACTAGCGGGAGAAGAGACCCAGTACTTC. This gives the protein CASSKRGLAGEETQYF.